This entry lists 9 T cell receptor beta chains sequenced from one sample in a study of persistence of HIV-infected CD4 T cells. The antigens for these receptors are not known. The stimulus was an HIV-1 Gag 15-mer peptide pool, 0.8 to 1 ug/peptide/mL. Responding CD4+ T cells were sorted by upregulation of both CD40 ligand and CD69. The immunoSEQ assay was version 4, run in survey mode. Assay: immunoSEQ multiplex PCR; the TCRdb copy retains only in-frame clones and omits some. The data show some 30,000 clones, roughly 71% seen once. Sequences were derived from CD4+ T cells sorted from PBMCs after approximately 19-hour stimulation, sampled from a patient who received antiretroviral therapy. The source of these receptors is an adult man with HIV who was CMV-seropositive.

This rearrangement joins TRBV7-9 to TRBJ2-7; tentatively, D is TRBD1 (5 bases). The CDR3 runs to 11 residues. Germline V gives CDR1 SEHNR, CDR2 FQNEAQ (reference sequence). V was shortened by 4 bases and J by 6 bases, with 7 bases between the two germline ends. For the CDR3, the DNA is TGTGCCAGCAGCTCTGACAGCGAGCAGTACTTC. It specifies CASSSDSEQYF. The full variable domain, rest sourced from reference TRBV7-9 and TRBJ2-7, is DTGVSQNPRHKITKRGQNVTFRCDPISEHNRLYWYRQTLGQGPEFLTYFQNEAQLEKSRLLSDRFSAERPKGSFSTLEIQRTEQGDSAMYLCASSSDSEQYFGPGTRLTVT.

This clone showed up just a few times. J is TRBJ2-7 and V is TRBV5-6, with 7 bases fitting TRBD1. This CDR3 comprises 15 residues. Germline V gives CDR1 SGHDT, CDR2 YYEEEE. The trim removed 2 bases at V and 1 base at J, leaving 6 bases unmatched. The DNA for the CDR3 is TGTGCCAGCAGCTTACTCGACAGGGAATCCTACGAGCAGTACTTC. Encoded protein: CASSLLDRESYEQYF. The variable domain in full, completed from reference TRBV5-6 and TRBJ2-7, reads DAGVTQSPTHLIKTRGQQVTLRCSPKSGHDTVSWYQQALGQGPQFIFQYYEEEERQRGNFPDRFSGHQFPNYSSELNVNALLLGDSALYLCASSLLDRESYEQYFGPGTRLTVT.

This clone showed up just a few times. J is TRBJ1-4 and V is TRBV12-5, with no clear D. CDR1 is LGHNT, CDR2 FRNRAP, per germline. Trimming stripped 2 bases from V and 7 bases from J, with 5 bases between. The CDR3 is 12 amino acids. The CDR3 sequence is CASGLWGEKLFF. DNA of the CDR3: TGTGCTAGTGGTTTGTGGGGTGAAAAACTGTTTTTT.

The chain uses TRBV12-3 or TRBV12-4 and TRBJ1-5, with D unresolved. The germline V and J ends were trimmed by 6 bases and 6 bases, with 12 bases remaining between them. The CDR3 runs to 13 residues. As DNA, the CDR3 is TGTGCCAGCAGGCGCGAAGGTGGTCAGCCCCAGCATTTT. Translation gives CASRREGGQPQHF.

V gene TRBV7-2 combines with J gene TRBJ2-1; D is unresolved. V lost 0 bases to trimming and J lost 4 bases, with 10 bases between them. The CDR3 runs 15 residues. The germline CDR1 and CDR2 sequences are SGHTA and FQGNSA. CDR3 nucleotides: TGTGCCAGCAGCTTAGCGCTCGCGGTTTACAATGAGCAGTTCTTC. It yields the protein CASSLALAVYNEQFF.

CDR3 coding DNA: TGTGCCAGCAGCTTAAGGCCTGTAGGTGAAGCTTTCTTT. This translates into CASSLRPVGEAFF. This chain uses TRBV7-9 with TRBJ1-1; unclear D gene. The germline V gene encodes CDR1 SEHNR and CDR2 FQNEAQ (reference sequence). This CDR3 comprises 13 residues. V lost 2 bases and J 7 bases, leaving 11 bases between the germline ends.

On this clone itself: Other DNA sequences in this sample translate to the same CDR3. The chain joins TRBV7-2 to TRBJ2-3; no clear D gene. This CDR3 is built from 16 residues. Germline assignment: CDR1 SGHTA and CDR2 FQGNSA. Trimming removed 5 bases at V and 0 bases at J, with 15 bases between. CDR3 amino acids: CASSLRSGSSTDTQYF. In DNA, the CDR3 is TGTGCCAGCAGCCTTAGGTCCGGTTCTAGCACAGATACGCAGTATTTT. Full variable domain (remainder filled in from reference TRBV7-2 and TRBJ2-3): GAGVSQSPSNKVTEKGKDVELRCDPISGHTALYWYRQSLGQGLEFLIYFQGNSAPDKSGLPSDRFSAERTGGSVSTLTIQRTQQEDSAVYLCASSLRSGSSTDTQYFGPGTRLTVL.

Note on this clone: Other DNA sequences in the sample encode the same CDR3. The V gene is TRBV5-1, the J gene TRBJ2-2; 9 nucleotides line up with TRBD2. Looked up from germline, CDR1 is SGHRS and CDR2 is YFSETQ. With V trimmed by 4 bases and J by 2 bases, 3 bases remained unmatched. This CDR3 has 15 residues. DNA for the CDR3: TGCGCCAGCAGCCGACTAGCGGCAAACACCGGGGAGCTGTTTTTT. Protein product: CASSRLAANTGELFF.

The chain has TRBV4-1 and TRBJ1-6, with D hard to call. This CDR3 has 17 amino acids. V lost 0 bases and J 7 bases, leaving 16 bases between the germline ends. CDR1 and CDR2 (germline): MGHRA, YSYEKL. The CDR3 DNA is TGCGCCAGCAGCCAAGATGGGGAAGTCAGTGGAAATTCACCCCTCCACTTT. It yields the protein CASSQDGEVSGNSPLHF.